One and the same sample provided the 30 T cell receptor beta chains below, sequenced in a study of regulatory T cells in long-lasting Graves disease. Specified time point: newly diagnosed GD, antithyroid drugs for less than 3 months. PBMCs were the source of the RNA used for TCR sequencing. Assembly of TCR beta libraries relied on iRepertoire HTBI primers together with Arm-PCR of CDR3 regions. Using its own MiXCR run on the multiplex PCR reads, TCRdb lists one record per CDR3 protein. The sample has around 400,000 distinct CDR3 sequences; roughly a sixth are singletons. The sample in question was peripheral blood mononuclear cells (PBMCs), obtained at new diagnosis, from a patient treated with antithyroid drugs. These receptors were collected from a female donor with Graves disease.

This clonotype was found a few times. The rearrangement uses TRBV9 and TRBJ2-2; possibly TRBD2 for D (7 bases). The V gene's germline CDR1 is SGDLS and CDR2 YYNGEE. V dropped 4 bases and J dropped 4 bases, with 11 bases sitting between them. The CDR3 runs to 14 residues. Here the CDR3 reads CASSPGGLTGELFF. CDR3 nucleotide sequence: TGTGCCAGCAGCCCGGGGGGCCTCACCGGGGAGCTGTTTTTT.

The genes are TRBV28 and TRBJ2-5; no clear D gene. Germline CDR1 is MDHEN and CDR2 is SYDVKM. Trimming left V 6 bases short and J 6 bases short, with 11 bases between. There are 12 residues in the CDR3. CDR3 coding DNA: TGTGCCAGCAGGGCTGTTGCACAGACCCAGTACTTC. As protein: CASRAVAQTQYF. Variable domain in full (rest from reference TRBV28 and TRBJ2-5): DVKVTQSSRYLVKRTGEKVFLECVQDMDHENMFWYRQDPGLGLRLIYFSYDVKMKEKGDIPEGYSVSREKKERFSLILESASTNQTSMYLCASRAVAQTQYFGPGTRLLVL.

This clonotype was observed a few times. The CDR3 bases are TGTGCCAGCAGCCAAGGATCGGTTACCAGTAACACTGAAGCTTTCTTT. Residues: CASSQGSVTSNTEAFF. J is TRBJ1-1 and V is TRBV4-2, with D hard to call. The CDR3 is 16 amino acids. Germline CDR1 is LGHNA and CDR2 is YNFKEQ. V dropped 1 base and J dropped 2 bases, with 14 bases sitting between them.

Of note for this clonotype: Given a much more abundant clone one base away, this may be a read error. This rearrangement joins TRBV13 to TRBJ2-1; 16 nucleotides line up with TRBD2. The CDR3 consists of 17 residues. The J segment lost 4 bases and the V segment lost 4 bases, leaving 4 bases of the junction unmatched. Germline loops: CDR1 PRHDT, CDR2 FYEKMQ (reference sequence). In nucleotides, the CDR3 is TGTGCCAGCAGCTCGGGACTAGCGGGAGGGCCTTACAATGAGCAGTTCTTC. Protein sequence: CASSSGLAGGPYNEQFF.

This clonotype has only a few counts. The V gene is TRBV6-2 or TRBV6-3, the J gene TRBJ1-5; D uncertain. The length of the CDR3 is 13 residues. Trimming took off 6 bases at V and 4 bases at J, with 10 bases between the two ends. Germline loops: CDR1 MNHEY, CDR2 SVGEGT. DNA of the CDR3: TGTGCCAGCAGGATAAGCAGTAATCAGCCCCAGCATTTT. As protein: CASRISSNQPQHF.

J is TRBJ2-1 and V is TRBV11-2; 7 nucleotides align to TRBD2. V lost 5 bases and J lost 3; bases outside the gene matches: 7. Germline V gives CDR1 SGHAT, CDR2 FQNNGV. CDR3 length equals 15 residues. The CDR3 here is CASSGGREDYNEQFF. The DNA of the CDR3 is TGTGCCAGCAGCGGAGGTCGGGAGGACTACAATGAGCAGTTCTTC.

This clonotype was counted at least ten times. The chain couples TRBV29-1 to TRBJ2-7; 7 bases are shared with TRBD1. The V gene's germline CDR1 is SQVTM and CDR2 ANQGSEA. This CDR3 comprises 14 residues. Trimming took 2 bases from V and 1 from J; bases not matched to a gene: 5. CDR3 sequence (DNA): TGCAGCGTTGAAACCGGGACAGAGTCCTACGAGCAGTACTTC. Its translation is CSVETGTESYEQYF.

The table lists this clonotype with many counts. The chain links TRBV19 to TRBJ2-1; TRBD1 might be the D (8 bases). Germline V gene data show CDR1 as LNHDA and CDR2 as SQIVND (reference sequence). The CDR3 has 15 residues. With 3 bases removed from V and 10 bases from J, the gap between germline ends came to 19 bases. The CDR3 protein is CASSMGSRGRGEQFF. In DNA form, the CDR3 reads TGTGCCAGTAGTATGGGGTCCAGGGGGCGGGGGGAGCAGTTCTTC.

The chain joins TRBV11-2 to TRBJ2-5; 10 bases are a match to TRBD1. Germline assignment: CDR1 SGHAT and CDR2 FQNNGV. CDR3 length: 16 amino acids. V lost 5 bases and J lost 4; bases outside the gene matches: 10. CDR3 in amino acids: CASSAAGTGVRETQYF. The DNA of the CDR3 is TGTGCCAGCAGCGCGGCCGGGACAGGGGTACGAGAGACCCAGTACTTC.

This clonotype was observed at least ten times. The chain joins TRBV15 to TRBJ1-1; D not resolved. The CDR3 consists of 15 residues. V was shortened by 1 base and J by 5 bases, with 14 bases between the two germline ends. Per the germline V gene, CDR1 is LNHNV and CDR2 is YYDKDF (reference sequence). This CDR3 reads CATSRGRFFLTEAFF. CDR3 DNA: TGTGCCACCAGCAGAGGACGGTTTTTCTTGACTGAAGCTTTCTTT.

This clonotype has a handful of counts. The chain uses TRBV18 and TRBJ1-1; possible D gene TRBD1, 5 bases. V lost 3 bases and J 1 base, leaving 12 bases between the germline ends. Germline CDR1 KGHSH, CDR2 LQKENI. This CDR3 comprises 15 residues. The CDR3 DNA is TGTGCCAGCTCACCTTTCGACAGCCAGAACACTGAAGCTTTCTTT. Encoded protein: CASSPFDSQNTEAFF.

This clonotype has a count of ten or more. This chain joins TRBV27 and TRBJ2-2; 7 nucleotides line up with TRBD1. V trimming: 0 bases; J trimming: 8 bases; junction bases outside the gene matches: 6. The CDR3 spans 15 residues. Germline values: CDR1 MNHEY, CDR2 SMNVEV (reference sequence). The CDR3 nucleotides are TGTGCCAGCAGTTTATCGATACAGGGGAAAGGGGAGCTGTTTTTT. Its translation is CASSLSIQGKGELFF.

This clonotype was observed a few times. The rearrangement uses TRBV30 and TRBJ2-1, with TRBD1 as a possible D gene (6 bases). Germline V lookup: CDR1 GTSNPN, CDR2 SVGIG (reference sequence). This CDR3 region has 10 residues. Trimming removed 5 bases at V and 9 bases at J, with 8 bases between. This chain's CDR3 is CAWQGTEQFF. The CDR3 DNA reads TGTGCCTGGCAGGGGACTGAGCAGTTCTTC. Variable domain in full (rest from reference TRBV30 and TRBJ2-1): SQTIHQWPATLVQPVGSPLSLECTVEGTSNPNLYWYRQAAGRGLQLLFYSVGIGQISSEVPQNLSASRPQDRQFILSSKKLLLSDSGFYLCAWQGTEQFFGPGTRLTVL.

This clonotype was seen repeatedly, ten times or more. The chain recombines TRBV2 with TRBJ1-1, with D possibly TRBD1 on 5 matching bases. This CDR3 spans 15 amino acids. Trimming removed 6 bases at V and 0 bases at J, with 14 bases between. The germline V gene has CDR1 SNHLY and CDR2 FYNNEI. The CDR3 DNA reads as TGTGCCAGCAGACCGCCGGTAGGGGTGAACACTGAAGCTTTCTTT. This encodes CASRPPVGVNTEAFF.

This clonotype was counted at least ten times. This chain joins TRBV5-1 and TRBJ1-1; 10 positions agree with TRBD1. Germline-derived CDR1 and CDR2 are SGHRS and YFSETQ. J gave up 2 bases and V 6 bases, and 10 bases lay outside the gene matches. This CDR3 is 16 amino acids long. The CDR3, as DNA: TGCGCCAGCACCATCGGTCGGACAGGGGGAAACACTGAAGCTTTCTTT. Translation: CASTIGRTGGNTEAFF. The full variable domain, with the rest looked up from reference TRBV5-1 and TRBJ1-1, is KAGVTQTPRYLIKTRGQQVTLSCSPISGHRSVSWYQQTPGQGLQFLFEYFSETQRNKGNFPGRFSGRQFSNSRSEMNVSTLELGDSALYLCASTIGRTGGNTEAFFGQGTRLTVV.

This clonotype was seen a few times. This chain connects TRBV5-1 to TRBJ2-2, with a tentative D call TRBD2 (5 bases). The V gene lost 4 bases and the J gene lost 5 bases, with 9 bases spanning the gap. The CDR3 length is 13 residues. Germline V gene lookup returns CDR1 SGHRS and CDR2 YFSETQ. CDR3 sequence reads: CASSPRETGELFF. In nucleotides, the CDR3 is TGCGCCAGCAGCCCTCGGGAAACCGGGGAGCTGTTTTTT.

This clonotype was counted at least ten times. The rearrangement joins TRBV6-2 or TRBV6-3 to TRBJ1-5; the match to TRBD1 covers 9 bases. The junction had 6 bases not matched to a gene; V was cut back by 2 bases and J by 1 base. The CDR3 spans 17 residues. CDR1 MNHEY and CDR2 SVGEGT come from the germline V gene. CDR3 sequence reads: CASSYGNRGLSNQPQHF. The CDR3 DNA is TGTGCCAGCAGTTACGGGAACAGGGGGCTCAGCAATCAGCCCCAGCATTTT.

The chain's CDR3 is CASSLFGSSGNTIYF. The CDR3 DNA reads as TGTGCCAGCAGCTTGTTCGGAAGTTCTGGAAACACCATATATTTT. The chain links TRBV5-6 to TRBJ1-3; D unclear. V was clipped by 1 base and J by 1 base, with 9 bases between them. Germline CDR1 SGHDT, CDR2 YYEEEE. The CDR3 covers 15 residues.

This clonotype was recorded many times. The V call is TRBV20-1, the J call TRBJ2-7; D remains unclear. This CDR3 spans 10 amino acids. Trimming removed 2 bases from V and 1 base from J, with 0 bases in between. Germline CDR1 and CDR2: DFQATT and SNEGSKA (reference sequence). CDR3 sequence (DNA): TGCAGTGCTAGATCCTACGAGCAGTACTTC. Translated: CSARSYEQYF.

This clonotype was observed a handful of times. This chain uses TRBV4-1 with TRBJ2-3; unclear D gene. Looked up from germline, CDR1 is MGHRA and CDR2 is YSYEKL. Trimming removed 1 base at V and 5 bases at J, with 13 bases between. The length of the CDR3 is 15 residues. CDR3 bases: TGCGCCAGCAGCCAAGGTCAGGCCCCTCTAGATACGCAGTATTTT. Protein sequence: CASSQGQAPLDTQYF.

This chain connects TRBV15 to TRBJ2-3; TRBD2 might be the D (6 bases). Germline V gene lookup returns CDR1 LNHNV and CDR2 YYDKDF (reference sequence). V was trimmed by 5 bases and J by 4 bases, leaving 13 bases between them. This CDR3 is 14 amino acids long. This CDR3 reads CATSPFTGADTQYF. The DNA of the CDR3 is TGTGCCACCAGCCCGTTTACGGGGGCAGATACGCAGTATTTT.

This clonotype has a count of ten or more. V usage is TRBV5-5 and J usage is TRBJ2-2; no clear D gene. Trimming left V 4 bases short and J 7 bases short, with 17 bases between. Germline V lookup: CDR1 SGHKS, CDR2 YYEKEE (reference sequence). The CDR3 sequence is 15 residues long. In DNA form, the CDR3 reads TGTGCCAGCAGCCTCTATGGGCGCGGAGTCGGGGAGCTGTTTTTT. This codes for CASSLYGRGVGELFF.

This clonotype was seen at least ten times. The chain carries TRBV12-3 or TRBV12-4 and TRBJ1-5; D may be TRBD1 (5 bases). Between the trimmed V and J ends, which lost 0 bases and 6 bases, there was a span of 9 bases. The CDR3 covers 14 residues. CDR3 residues: CASSLASGTQPQHF. The CDR3 DNA reads TGTGCCAGCAGTTTAGCGTCGGGGACTCAGCCCCAGCATTTT.

J is TRBJ1-1 and V is TRBV7-4; 7 nucleotides agree with TRBD1. The germline V gene encodes CDR1 SGHVT and CDR2 SQSDAQ. After removal of 2 bases from V and 1 base from J, the junction contained 10 bases not matched to a gene. The length of the CDR3 is 17 residues. CDR3 bases: TGTGCCAGCAGCTTAAGAAGGACAGGCCCTAGGAACACTGAAGCTTTCTTT. As protein: CASSLRRTGPRNTEAFF.

This clonotype was picked up one time. The gene calls are TRBV5-1 and TRBJ1-2; 8 bases are a match to TRBD1. The germline V gene has CDR1 SGHRS and CDR2 YFSETQ. Trimming at V came to 4 bases and at J to 5 bases, leaving 7 bases not matched to a gene. The CDR3 spans 14 residues. CDR3 sequence reads: CASSPSGTGYGYTF. The CDR3 DNA reads TGCGCCAGCAGCCCCTCCGGGACAGGATATGGCTACACCTTC.

This chain uses TRBV19 with TRBJ1-1; D unresolved. Trimming shortened V by 6 bases and J by 1 base, and 12 bases separated the two germline ends. Germline V gene data show CDR1 as LNHDA and CDR2 as SQIVND (reference sequence). The CDR3 is 14 amino acids. The CDR3 region is CASSLQSPNTEAFF. The CDR3 nucleotides are TGTGCCAGTAGCTTACAGAGCCCGAACACTGAAGCTTTCTTT.

This clonotype was counted at least ten times. The V call is TRBV7-2, the J call TRBJ1-6; no definite D call. The germline gives CDR1 SGHTA, CDR2 FQGNSA. V was shortened by 1 base and J by 9 bases, with 7 bases between the two germline ends. The CDR3 totals 13 residues. CDR3 protein: CASSLGGGSPLHF. CDR3 DNA sequence: TGTGCCAGCAGCTTAGGGGGAGGTTCACCCCTCCACTTT. Looking up the rest from reference TRBV7-2 and TRBJ1-6 gives the full variable domain: GAGVSQSPSNKVTEKGKDVELRCDPISGHTALYWYRQSLGQGLEFLIYFQGNSAPDKSGLPSDRFSAERTGGSVSTLTIQRTQQEDSAVYLCASSLGGGSPLHFGNGTRLTVT.

As to this clonotype: A much larger clone differs by one base, so this may be a read error. The V call is TRBV5-1, the J call TRBJ1-1; TRBD1 matches at 7 bases. The germline CDR1 and CDR2 sequences are SGHRS and YFSETQ. The V gene end was trimmed by 7 bases and the J gene end by 3 bases; junction bases not matched to a gene: 12. The CDR3 is 15 amino acids. The CDR3 DNA reads TGCGCCAGCGGAGAGGGGGCTAAAATGGACACTGAAGCTTTCTTT. Translation gives CASGEGAKMDTEAFF.

Ten or more counts support this clonotype. The chain joins TRBV2 to TRBJ2-2; D ambiguous. This CDR3 contains 13 residues. The germline V and J ends were trimmed by 3 bases and 5 bases, with 7 bases remaining between them. The V gene's germline CDR1 is SNHLY and CDR2 FYNNEI. The CDR3 protein is CASSDFRTGELFF. Here the CDR3 DNA reads TGTGCCAGCAGTGACTTTCGGACCGGGGAGCTGTTTTTT.

In this sample, this clonotype turned up many times. This sequence joins TRBV20-1 and TRBJ2-1, with 14 bases lining up with TRBD2. The germline V gene encodes CDR1 DFQATT and CDR2 SNEGSKA (reference sequence). V lost 3 bases to trimming and J lost 0 bases; unmatched junction nucleotides: 10. The CDR3 has 19 amino acids. The DNA of the CDR3 is TGCAGTGCTAGTTCTCTCGGACTAGCGGGGGGCCGCTCCTACAATGAGCAGTTCTTC. This encodes CSASSLGLAGGRSYNEQFF.